The 3 T cell receptor beta chains listed next were all sequenced from one sample in a study of blood T cells in healthy people across ages. It was with a sample-barcoded 5' primer and a J-beta primer mix that a second PCR of roughly 7 to 12 cycles was run. MiXCR was run by TCRdb on the 5' RACE reads, yielding one entry per CDR3 protein. The sample has roughly 2 million distinct CDR3 sequences; around half are singletons. Sample: blood. These receptors were obtained from a woman aged 40 to 50 in good health.

The chain recombines TRBV5-1 with TRBJ2-6; D is unclear. Germline CDR1 is SGHRS and CDR2 is YFSETQ. Trimming took 0 bases from V and 2 from J, leaving 6 bases between them. The CDR3 consists of 15 residues. Here the CDR3 reads CASSLAVPGANVLTF. CDR3 coding DNA: TGCGCCAGCAGCTTGGCCGTCCCTGGGGCCAACGTCCTGACTTTC.

This clonotype was detected a few times. This chain connects TRBV20-1 to TRBJ2-3, with 8 bases lining up with TRBD1. This CDR3 region has 15 residues. The germline V gene has CDR1 DFQATT and CDR2 SNEGSKA (reference sequence). V shed 3 bases, J shed 3 bases, and the junction held 8 bases outside the gene matches. The CDR3 region has the DNA TGCAGTGCTAGTGGGGCAGGGGGCGTGACAGATACGCAGTATTTT. It is translated as CSASGAGGVTDTQYF.

This chain connects TRBV9 to TRBJ2-3, with 10 bases matching TRBD2. Per the germline V gene, CDR1 is SGDLS and CDR2 is YYNGEE. Trimming at V came to 4 bases and at J to 6 bases, leaving 14 bases not matched to a gene. The CDR3 loop spans 17 amino acids. The CDR3 nucleotides are TGTGCCAGCAGCCCACAAACACCGGGACTAGCGTGGGATACGCAGTATTTT. Translating gives CASSPQTPGLAWDTQYF.